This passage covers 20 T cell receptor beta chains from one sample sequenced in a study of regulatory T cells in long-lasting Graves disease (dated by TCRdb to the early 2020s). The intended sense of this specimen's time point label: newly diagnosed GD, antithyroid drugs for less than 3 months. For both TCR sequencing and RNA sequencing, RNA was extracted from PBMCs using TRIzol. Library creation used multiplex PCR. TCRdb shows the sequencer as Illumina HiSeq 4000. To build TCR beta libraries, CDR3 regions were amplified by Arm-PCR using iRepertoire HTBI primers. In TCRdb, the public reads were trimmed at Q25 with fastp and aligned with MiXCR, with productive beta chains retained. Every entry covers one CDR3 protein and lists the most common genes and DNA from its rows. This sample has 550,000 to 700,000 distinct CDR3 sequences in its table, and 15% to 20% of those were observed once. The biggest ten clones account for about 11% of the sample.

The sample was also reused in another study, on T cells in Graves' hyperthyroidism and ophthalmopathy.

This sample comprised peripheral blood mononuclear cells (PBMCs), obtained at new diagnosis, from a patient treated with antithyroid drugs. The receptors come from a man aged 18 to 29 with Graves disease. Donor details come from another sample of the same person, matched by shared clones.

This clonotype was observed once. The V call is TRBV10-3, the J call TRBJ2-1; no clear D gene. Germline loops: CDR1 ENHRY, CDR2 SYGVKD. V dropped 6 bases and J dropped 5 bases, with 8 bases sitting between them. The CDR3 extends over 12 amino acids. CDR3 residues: CAIRTPNNEQFF. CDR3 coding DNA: TGTGCCATCAGGACACCAAACAATGAGCAGTTCTTC.

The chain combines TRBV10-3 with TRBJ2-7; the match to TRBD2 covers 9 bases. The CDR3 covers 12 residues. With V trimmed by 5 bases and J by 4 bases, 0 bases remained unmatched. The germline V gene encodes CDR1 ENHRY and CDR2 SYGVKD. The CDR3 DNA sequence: TGTGCCATCAGTACTAGCGGGTACGAGCAGTACTTC. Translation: CAISTSGYEQYF.

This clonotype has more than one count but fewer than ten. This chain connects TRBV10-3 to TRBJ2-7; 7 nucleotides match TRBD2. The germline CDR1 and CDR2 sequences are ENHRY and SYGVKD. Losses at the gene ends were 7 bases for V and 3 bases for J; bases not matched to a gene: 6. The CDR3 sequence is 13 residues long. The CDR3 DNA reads TGTGCCATCAACGAGCGGGGAGACTACGAGCAGTACTTC. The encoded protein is CAINERGDYEQYF.

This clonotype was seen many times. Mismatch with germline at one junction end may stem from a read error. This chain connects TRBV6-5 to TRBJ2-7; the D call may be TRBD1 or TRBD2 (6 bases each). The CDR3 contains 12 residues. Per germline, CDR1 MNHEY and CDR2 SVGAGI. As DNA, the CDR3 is TGTGCCAGCAGTTTGGGGGGCGGATTTCACAACTTC. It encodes CASSLGGGFHNF.

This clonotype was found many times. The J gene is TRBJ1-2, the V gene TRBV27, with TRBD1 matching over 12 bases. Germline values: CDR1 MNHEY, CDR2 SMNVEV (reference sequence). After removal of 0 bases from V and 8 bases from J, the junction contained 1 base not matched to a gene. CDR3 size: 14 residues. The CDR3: CASSLSGTGGGYTF. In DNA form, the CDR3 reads TGTGCCAGCAGTTTATCCGGGACAGGGGGCGGCTACACCTTC.

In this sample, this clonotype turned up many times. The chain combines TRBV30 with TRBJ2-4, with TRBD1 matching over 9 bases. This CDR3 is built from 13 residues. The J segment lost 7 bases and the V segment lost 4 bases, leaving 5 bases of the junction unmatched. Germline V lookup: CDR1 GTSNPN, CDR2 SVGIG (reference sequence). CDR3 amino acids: CAWNRDRVNIQYF. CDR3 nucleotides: TGTGCCTGGAACCGGGACAGGGTGAACATTCAGTACTTC.

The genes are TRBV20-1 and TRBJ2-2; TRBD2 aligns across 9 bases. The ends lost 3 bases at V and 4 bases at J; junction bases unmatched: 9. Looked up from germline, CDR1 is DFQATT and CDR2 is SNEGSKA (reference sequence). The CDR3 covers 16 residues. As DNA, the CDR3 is TGCAGTGCTAGGAATCTAGCGGGACGGGTCACCGGGGAGCTGTTTTTT. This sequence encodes CSARNLAGRVTGELFF.

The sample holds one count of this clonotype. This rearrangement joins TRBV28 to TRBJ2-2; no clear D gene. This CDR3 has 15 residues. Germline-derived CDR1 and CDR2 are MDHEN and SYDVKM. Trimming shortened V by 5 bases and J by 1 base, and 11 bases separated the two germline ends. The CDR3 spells CASSPPDLNTGELFF. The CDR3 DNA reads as TGTGCCAGCAGTCCACCAGACCTGAACACCGGGGAGCTGTTTTTT.

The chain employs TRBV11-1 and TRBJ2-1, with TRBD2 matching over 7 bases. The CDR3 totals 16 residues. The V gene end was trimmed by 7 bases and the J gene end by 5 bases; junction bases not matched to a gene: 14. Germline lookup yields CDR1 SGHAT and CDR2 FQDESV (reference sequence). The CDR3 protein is CASTPKLGLGNNEQFF. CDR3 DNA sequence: TGTGCCAGCACCCCCAAGTTAGGACTAGGAAACAATGAGCAGTTCTTC.

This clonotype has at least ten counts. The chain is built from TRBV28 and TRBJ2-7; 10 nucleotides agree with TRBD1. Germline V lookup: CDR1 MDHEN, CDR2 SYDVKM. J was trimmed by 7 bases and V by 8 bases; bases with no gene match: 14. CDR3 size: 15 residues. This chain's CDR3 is CASEGTGQGMREQYF. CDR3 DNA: TGTGCCAGCGAGGGGACGGGACAGGGGATGAGGGAGCAGTACTTC.

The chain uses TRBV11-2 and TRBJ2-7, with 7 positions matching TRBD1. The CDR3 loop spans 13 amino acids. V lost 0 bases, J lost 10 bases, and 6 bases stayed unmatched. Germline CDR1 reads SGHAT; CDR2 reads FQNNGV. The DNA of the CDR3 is TGTGCCAGCAGCTTAGAGCGGCGACAGGGTCAGTACTTC. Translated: CASSLERRQGQYF.

The CDR3 coding sequence is TGTGCCAGCAGTAGACTAGCGGGAGGGCCGATCGATGAGCAGTTCTTC. Amino acid sequence: CASSRLAGGPIDEQFF. The genes are TRBV6-1 and TRBJ2-1; 14 nucleotides line up with TRBD2. Germline V CDR1 and CDR2: MNHNS, SASEGT. The CDR3 contains 16 residues. V trimming: 5 bases; J trimming: 8 bases; junction bases outside the gene matches: 8.

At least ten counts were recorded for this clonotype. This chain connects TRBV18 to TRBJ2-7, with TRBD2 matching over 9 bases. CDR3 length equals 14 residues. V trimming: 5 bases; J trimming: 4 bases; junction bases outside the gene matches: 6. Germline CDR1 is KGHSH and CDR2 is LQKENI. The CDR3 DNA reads TGTGCCAGCTCATCGACTAGCGGTGATTACGAGCAGTACTTC. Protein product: CASSSTSGDYEQYF. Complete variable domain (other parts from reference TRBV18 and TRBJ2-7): NAGVMQNPRHLVRRRGQEARLRCSPMKGHSHVYWYRQLPEEGLKFMVYLQKENIIDESGMPKERFSAEFPKEGPSILRIQQVVRGDSAAYFCASSSTSGDYEQYFGPGTRLTVT.

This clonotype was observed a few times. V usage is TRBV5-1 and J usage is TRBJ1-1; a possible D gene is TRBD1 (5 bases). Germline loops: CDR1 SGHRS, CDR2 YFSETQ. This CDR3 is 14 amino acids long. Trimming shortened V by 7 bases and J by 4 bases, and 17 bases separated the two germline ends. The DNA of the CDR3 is TGCGCCAGCGCAGGGCCGGGCAGGTTCACTGAAGCTTTCTTT. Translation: CASAGPGRFTEAFF.

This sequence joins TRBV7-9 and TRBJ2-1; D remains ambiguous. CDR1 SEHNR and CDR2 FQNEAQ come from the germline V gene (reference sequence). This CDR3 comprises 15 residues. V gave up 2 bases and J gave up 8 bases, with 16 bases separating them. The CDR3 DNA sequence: TGTGCCAGCAGCTTAAGGGCAGCCTCCCGCGATGAGCAGTTCTTC. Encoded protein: CASSLRAASRDEQFF.

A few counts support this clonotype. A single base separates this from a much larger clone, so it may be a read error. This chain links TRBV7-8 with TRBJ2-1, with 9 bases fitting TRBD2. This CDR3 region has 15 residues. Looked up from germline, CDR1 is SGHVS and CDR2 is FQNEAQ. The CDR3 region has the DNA TGTGCCGGCAGCTTAGTTAGCGGGAGTTGGAATGAGCAGTTCTTC. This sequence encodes CAGSLVSGSWNEQFF.

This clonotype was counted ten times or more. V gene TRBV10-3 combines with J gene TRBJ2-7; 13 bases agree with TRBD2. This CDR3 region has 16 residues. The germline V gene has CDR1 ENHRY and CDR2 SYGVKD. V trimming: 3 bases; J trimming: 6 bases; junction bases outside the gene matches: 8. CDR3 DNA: TGTGCCATCAGTGACCCCGGGACTAGCGGGACTGGCGAGCAGTACTTC. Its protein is CAISDPGTSGTGEQYF.

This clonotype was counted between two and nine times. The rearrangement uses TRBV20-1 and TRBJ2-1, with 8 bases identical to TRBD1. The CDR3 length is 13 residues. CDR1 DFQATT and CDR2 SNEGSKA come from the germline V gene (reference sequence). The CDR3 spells CRRGTGSSNEQFF. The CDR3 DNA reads TGCAGGAGAGGGACAGGCTCTTCTAATGAGCAGTTCTTC.

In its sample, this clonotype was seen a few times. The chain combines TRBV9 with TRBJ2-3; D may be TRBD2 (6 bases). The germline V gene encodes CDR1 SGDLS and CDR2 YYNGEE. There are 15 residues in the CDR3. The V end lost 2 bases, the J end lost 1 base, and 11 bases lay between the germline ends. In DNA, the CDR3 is TGTGCCAGCAGCGTCCGGGGGTTAGGCACAGATACGCAGTATTTT. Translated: CASSVRGLGTDTQYF.

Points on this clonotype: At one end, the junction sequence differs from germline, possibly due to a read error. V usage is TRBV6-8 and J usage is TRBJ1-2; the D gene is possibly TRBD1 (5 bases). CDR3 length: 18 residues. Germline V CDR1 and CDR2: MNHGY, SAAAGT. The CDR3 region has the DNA TGTGTCAGCAGCACCGTACCCGGGGCCCTAGGTGCGGCCTATGGCTACACCTTC. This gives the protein CVSSTVPGALGAAYGYTF.